This T cell receptor (beta chain) was recorded in a study of blood T cell repertoires in COVID-19. Original data processing: Reference gene primer amplification gave estimated nucleated cell counts. Only in-frame clones appear in the TCRdb table, and some are missing; sequencing was by immunoSEQ multiplex PCR. Clonal size and the V and J genes are those of that table, whereas D and trimming came from the DNA. The table records more than 150,000 clones, around 84% of them present only once. Material: peripheral blood. The clonotype originates from a man aged 25 to 40 with active or convalescent COVID-19.

CDR3: CASRTTVNINYGYTF. In nucleotides, the CDR3 is TGTGCCAGCAGGACGACAGTGAATATAAACTATGGCTACACCTTC. The chain has TRBV6-5 and TRBJ1-2, with D maybe TRBD1 (5 bases). The CDR3 runs to 15 residues. The V end was cut by 6 bases, the J end by 2 bases, with 16 bases between. The germline gives CDR1 MNHEY, CDR2 SVGAGI.